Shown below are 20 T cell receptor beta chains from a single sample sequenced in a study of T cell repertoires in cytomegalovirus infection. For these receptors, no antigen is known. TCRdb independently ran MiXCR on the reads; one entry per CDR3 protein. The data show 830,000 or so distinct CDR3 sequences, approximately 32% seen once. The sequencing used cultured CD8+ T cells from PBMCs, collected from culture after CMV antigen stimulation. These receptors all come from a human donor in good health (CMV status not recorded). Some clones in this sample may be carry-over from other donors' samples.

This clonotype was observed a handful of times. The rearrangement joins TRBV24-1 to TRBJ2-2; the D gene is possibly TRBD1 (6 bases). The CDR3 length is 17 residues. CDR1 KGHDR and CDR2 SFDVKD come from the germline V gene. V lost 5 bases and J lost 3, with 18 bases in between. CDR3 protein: CATSGPPGTRDTGELFF. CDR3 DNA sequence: TGTGCCACCAGTGGTCCCCCCGGGACAAGAGACACCGGGGAGCTGTTTTTT.

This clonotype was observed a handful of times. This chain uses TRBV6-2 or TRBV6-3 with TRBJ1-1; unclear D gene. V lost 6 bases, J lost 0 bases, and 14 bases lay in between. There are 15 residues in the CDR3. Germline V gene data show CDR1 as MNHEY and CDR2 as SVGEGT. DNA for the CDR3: TGTGCCAGCAGCCCCATCACCGACATGAACACTGAAGCTTTCTTT. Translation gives CASSPITDMNTEAFF.

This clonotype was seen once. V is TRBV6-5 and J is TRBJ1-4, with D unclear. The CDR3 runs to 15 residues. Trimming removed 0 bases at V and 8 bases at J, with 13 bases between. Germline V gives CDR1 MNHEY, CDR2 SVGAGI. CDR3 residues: CASSYSGDFGEKLFF. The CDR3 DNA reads TGTGCCAGCAGTTACTCCGGGGATTTCGGGGAAAAACTGTTTTTT.

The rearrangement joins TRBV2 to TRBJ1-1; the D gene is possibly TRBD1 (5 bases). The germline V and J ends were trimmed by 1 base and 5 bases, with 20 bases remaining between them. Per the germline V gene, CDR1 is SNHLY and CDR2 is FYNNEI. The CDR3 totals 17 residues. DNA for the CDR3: TGTGCCAGCAGTGAAGTCTTCAGGGACTCCAAGCAGACTGAAGCTTTCTTT. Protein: CASSEVFRDSKQTEAFF.

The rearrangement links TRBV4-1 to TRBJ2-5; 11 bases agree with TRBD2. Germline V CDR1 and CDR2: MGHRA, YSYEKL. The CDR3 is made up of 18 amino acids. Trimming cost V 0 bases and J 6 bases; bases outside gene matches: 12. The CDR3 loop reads CASSQDPSGGMVGKTQYF. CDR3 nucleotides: TGCGCCAGCAGCCAAGATCCTAGCGGGGGGATGGTGGGTAAGACCCAGTACTTC.

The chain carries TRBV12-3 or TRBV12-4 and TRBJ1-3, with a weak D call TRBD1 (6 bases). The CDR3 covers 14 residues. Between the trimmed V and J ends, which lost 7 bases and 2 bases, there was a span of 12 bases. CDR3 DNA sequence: TGTGCCAGCAACCACGGGGGGCCTGGAAACACCATATATTTT. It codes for CASNHGGPGNTIYF.

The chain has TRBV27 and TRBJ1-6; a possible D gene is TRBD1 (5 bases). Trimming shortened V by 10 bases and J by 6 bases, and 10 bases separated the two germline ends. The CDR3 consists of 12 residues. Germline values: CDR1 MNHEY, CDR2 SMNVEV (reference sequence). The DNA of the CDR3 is TGTGCCACCGGGACGGGTAATTCACCCCTCCACTTT. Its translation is CATGTGNSPLHF.

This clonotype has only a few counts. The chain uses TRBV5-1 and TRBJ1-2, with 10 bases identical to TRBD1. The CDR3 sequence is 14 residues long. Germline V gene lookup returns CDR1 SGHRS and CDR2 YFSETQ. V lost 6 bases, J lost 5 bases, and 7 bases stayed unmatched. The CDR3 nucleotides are TGCGCCAGCACCATGTGGGACAGGGGTTATGGCTACACCTTC. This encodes CASTMWDRGYGYTF.

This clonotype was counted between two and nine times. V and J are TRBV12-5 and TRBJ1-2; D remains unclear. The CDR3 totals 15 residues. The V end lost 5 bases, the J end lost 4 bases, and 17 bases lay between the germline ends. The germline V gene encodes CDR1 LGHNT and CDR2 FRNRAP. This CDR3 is CASGPGPGMGYGYTF. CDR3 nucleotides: TGTGCTAGTGGTCCAGGACCGGGCATGGGCTATGGCTACACCTTC. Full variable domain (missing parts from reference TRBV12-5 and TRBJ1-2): DARVTQTPRHKVTEMGQEVTMRCQPILGHNTVFWYRQTMMQGLELLAYFRNRAPLDDSGMPKDRFSAEMPDATLATLKIQPSEPRDSAVYFCASGPGPGMGYGYTFGSGTRLTVV.

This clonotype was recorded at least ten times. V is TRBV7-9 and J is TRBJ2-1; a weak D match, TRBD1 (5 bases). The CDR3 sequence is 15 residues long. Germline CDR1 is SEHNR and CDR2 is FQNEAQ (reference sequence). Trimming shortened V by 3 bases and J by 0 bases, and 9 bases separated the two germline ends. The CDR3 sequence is CASSLPGNSYNEQFF. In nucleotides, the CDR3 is TGTGCCAGCAGCTTGCCAGGGAACTCCTACAATGAGCAGTTCTTC.

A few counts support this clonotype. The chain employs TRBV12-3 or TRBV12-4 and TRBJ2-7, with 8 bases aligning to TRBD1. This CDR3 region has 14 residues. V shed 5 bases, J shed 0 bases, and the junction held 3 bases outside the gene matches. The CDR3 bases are TGTGCCAGCAGTCGACAGGGGAGCTCCTACGAGCAGTACGTC. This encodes CASSRQGSSYEQYV.

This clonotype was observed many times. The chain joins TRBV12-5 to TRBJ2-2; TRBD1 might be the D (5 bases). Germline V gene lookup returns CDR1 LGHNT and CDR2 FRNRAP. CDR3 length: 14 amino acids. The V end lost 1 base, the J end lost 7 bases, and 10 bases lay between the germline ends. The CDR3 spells CASGLGSGHGELFF. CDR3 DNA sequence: TGTGCTAGTGGTTTGGGGTCCGGACACGGGGAGCTGTTTTTT.

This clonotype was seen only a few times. CDR3: CASSVPGARDGYTF. For the CDR3, the DNA is TGTGCCAGCAGTGTTCCGGGGGCGCGGGATGGCTACACCTTC. V gene TRBV6-5 combines with J gene TRBJ1-2, with D possibly matching TRBD1 (6 bases). This CDR3 has 14 residues. Trimming stripped 5 bases from V and 6 bases from J, with 16 bases between. Germline CDR1 is MNHEY and CDR2 is SVGAGI.

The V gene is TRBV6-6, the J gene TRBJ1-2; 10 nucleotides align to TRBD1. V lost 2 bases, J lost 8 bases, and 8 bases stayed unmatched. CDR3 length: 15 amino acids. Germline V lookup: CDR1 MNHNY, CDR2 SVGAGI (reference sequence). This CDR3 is CASSYPAGTGAGYTF. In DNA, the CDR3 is TGTGCCAGCAGTTACCCGGCCGGGACAGGGGCCGGCTACACCTTC.

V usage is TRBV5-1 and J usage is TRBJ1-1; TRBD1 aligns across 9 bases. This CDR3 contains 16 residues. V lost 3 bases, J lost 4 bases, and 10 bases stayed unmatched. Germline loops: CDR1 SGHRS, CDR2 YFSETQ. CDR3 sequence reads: CASSSSLGQGVTEAFF. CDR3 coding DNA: TGCGCCAGCAGCTCATCACTGGGACAGGGAGTCACTGAAGCTTTCTTT.

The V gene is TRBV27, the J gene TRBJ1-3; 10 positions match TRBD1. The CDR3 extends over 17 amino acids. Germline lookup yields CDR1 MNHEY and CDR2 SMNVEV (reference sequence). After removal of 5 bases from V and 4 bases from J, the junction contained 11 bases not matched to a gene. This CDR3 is CASSRQGASRGGNTIYF. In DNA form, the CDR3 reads TGTGCCAGCAGTAGACAGGGGGCCAGTAGGGGAGGAAACACCATATATTTT.

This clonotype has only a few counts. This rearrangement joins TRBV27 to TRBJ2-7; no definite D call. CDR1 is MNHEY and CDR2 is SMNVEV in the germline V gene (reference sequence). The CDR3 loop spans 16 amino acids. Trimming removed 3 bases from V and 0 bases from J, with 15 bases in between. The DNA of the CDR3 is TGTGCCAGCAGTTTTGGACCAGGTCCTAGCTCCTACGAGCAGTACTTC. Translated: CASSFGPGPSSYEQYF.

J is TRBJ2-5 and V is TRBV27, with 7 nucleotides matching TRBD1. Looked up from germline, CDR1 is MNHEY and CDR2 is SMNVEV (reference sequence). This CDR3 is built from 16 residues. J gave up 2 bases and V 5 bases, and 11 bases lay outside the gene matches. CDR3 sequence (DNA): TGTGCCAGCAGTCCACGACAGGGACGTCCTCAAGAGACCCAGTACTTC. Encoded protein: CASSPRQGRPQETQYF.

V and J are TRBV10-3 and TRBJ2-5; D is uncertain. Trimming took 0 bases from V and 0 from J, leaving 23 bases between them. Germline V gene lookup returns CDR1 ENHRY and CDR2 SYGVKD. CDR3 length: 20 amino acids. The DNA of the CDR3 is TGTGCCATCAGTGAGTCGATGGCGGTGCTAAGGCTTGAGCACCAAGAGACCCAGTACTTC. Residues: CAISESMAVLRLEHQETQYF.

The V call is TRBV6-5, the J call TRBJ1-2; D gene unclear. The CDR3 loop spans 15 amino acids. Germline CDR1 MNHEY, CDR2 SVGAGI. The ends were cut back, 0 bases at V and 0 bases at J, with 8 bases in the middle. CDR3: CASSYSPDPNYGYTF. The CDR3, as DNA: TGTGCCAGCAGTTACTCTCCTGATCCTAACTATGGCTACACCTTC.